This TCR beta chain stems from a study of shared clonotypes between healthy human individuals. Study-level background: A few men and a couple of women, aged 18 to 49, were donors. Points from the study as a whole: Non-shared clonotypes had lower generation probabilities than those shared by all four donors. Donor scarcity curtailed the genetic and exposure-history diversity represented herein.

Memory CD4+ cells were the fraction left after CD45RA+ naive selection. Data came from immunoSEQ multiplex PCR; TCRdb stores just in-frame clones and leaves some out. The sample holds about 2,500,000 clones; around 94% are singletons and the top ten take 0.14%. A note on this clone: As yet, its antigen is unknown.

The specimen was naive CD4+ T cells sorted from blood. This sample's subset: CD45RA+ positively selected. This TCR was recovered from a man aged 18 to 35 in good health.

CDR3 nucleotide sequence: TGTGCCAGCAGGGGTTGGACTAGCGGCCCCTCAGATACGCAGTATTTT. Its translation: CASRGWTSGPSDTQYF. The V and J genes are TRBV2 and TRBJ2-3, with TRBD2 matching 10 bases. This CDR3 is 16 amino acids long. V gave up 6 bases and J gave up 4 bases; unmatched junction bases: 10. Germline values: CDR1 SNHLY, CDR2 FYNNEI.